This T cell receptor beta chain was retrieved from a study of OX40 agonist ivuxolimab in advanced cancers. Study as a whole: Ivuxolimab doses were 0.01, 0.1, 0.3, 1.5, 3 or 10 mg/kg every 2 weeks. Prior anti-PD-1, anti-PD-L1 or anti-CTLA-4 therapy did not bar entry, and more than 35% had some.

Patients were ruled out by autoimmune disease history or systemic immunosuppression. CDR3 length equals 15 residues. Deletions cut 3 bases from V and 6 bases from J, with 14 bases between. Germline CDR1 is LNHDA and CDR2 is SQIVND (reference sequence). This clone was detected only once. Its antigen remains unidentified. The table came from immunoSEQ multiplex PCR; TCRdb's copy has only in-frame clones and leaves some out. The table includes 90,000 to 120,000 clones, 85% to 95% detected once. Study results and caveats: Expanded clones tended on average to be more numerous among CD8+ T cells than CD4+.

The chain links TRBV19 to TRBJ2-2, with TRBD2 as a possible D gene (6 bases). The source was CD4+ or CD8+ T cells sorted from blood, collected in a trial of the OX40 agonist ivuxolimab. The TCR comes from an adult with an advanced solid tumor such as melanoma, head and neck, liver or kidney cancer. The chain's CDR3 is CASSISGVKAGELFF. The DNA for the CDR3 is TGTGCCAGTAGTATCTCGGGAGTAAAGGCCGGGGAGCTGTTTTTT.